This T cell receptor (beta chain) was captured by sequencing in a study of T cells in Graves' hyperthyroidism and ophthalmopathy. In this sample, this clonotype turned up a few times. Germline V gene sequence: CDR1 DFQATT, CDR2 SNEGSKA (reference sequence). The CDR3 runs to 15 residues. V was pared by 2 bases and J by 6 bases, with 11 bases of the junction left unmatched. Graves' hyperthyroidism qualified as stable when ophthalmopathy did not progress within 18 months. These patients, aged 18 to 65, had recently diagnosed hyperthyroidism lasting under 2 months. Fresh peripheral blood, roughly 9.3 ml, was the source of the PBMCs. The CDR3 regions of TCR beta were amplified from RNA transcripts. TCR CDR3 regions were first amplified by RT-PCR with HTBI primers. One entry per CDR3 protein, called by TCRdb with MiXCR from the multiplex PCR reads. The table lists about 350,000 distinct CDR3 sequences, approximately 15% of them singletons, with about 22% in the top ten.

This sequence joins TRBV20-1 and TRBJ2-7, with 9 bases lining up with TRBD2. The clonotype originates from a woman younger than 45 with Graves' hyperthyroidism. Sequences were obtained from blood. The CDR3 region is CSARPPTSGPIEQYF. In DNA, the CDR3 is TGCAGTGCTAGACCCCCGACTAGCGGCCCAATCGAGCAGTACTTC.